A selection of T cell receptor beta chains follows, all from one sample in a study of T cell repertoires in cytomegalovirus infection. Antigens for these TCRs are unknown. TCRdb processed the reads anew with MiXCR; each CDR3 protein has one entry. The sample has 450,000 to 600,000 distinct CDR3 sequences; roughly a third are singletons. The sample here was cultured PBMCs, taken from culture after CMV antigen stimulation. The receptors derive from a human donor in good health (CMV status not recorded). Some clones in this sample may be carry-over from other donors' samples. Each CDR3 is given with its conserved first and last residue. A D gene is named only where the DNA matches it firmly. Expanded clones are given a class, and other clones once, few, many or no size at all.

j_call | v_call | cdr3_length | clone_size | d_call | cdr3_nt | cdr3_aa
TRBJ2-1 | TRBV7-2 | 14 | many | TRBD2 | TGTGCCAGCAGCCCATCCGGGACTAACAATGAGCAGTTCTTC | CASSPSGTNNEQFF
TRBJ2-3 | TRBV12-3/TRBV12-4 | 13 | - | - | TGTGCCAGCAGTTTTGCCAGCACAGATACGCAGTATTTT | CASSFASTDTQYF
TRBJ2-3 | TRBV7-2 | 17 | few | - | TGTGCCAGCAGCTTAGGAGCCGTGCGTCTCCTAGGTAGTACGCAGTATTTT | CASSLGAVRLLGSTQYF
TRBJ2-5 | TRBV12-3/TRBV12-4 | 13 | - | - | TGTGCCAGCAGTTTGGTGGGCTGGGAGACCCAGTACTTC | CASSLVGWETQYF
TRBJ2-1 | TRBV18 | 16 | - | TRBD2 | TGTGCCAGCTCACCGGGACTAGCGGGGAACTACAATGAGCAGTTCTTC | CASSPGLAGNYNEQFF
TRBJ1-1 | TRBV19 | 13 | - | - | TGTGCCAGTAGTATGGTCGGTCGCACTGAAGCTTTCTTT | CASSMVGRTEAFF
TRBJ2-5 | TRBV7-4 | 12 | few | - | TGTGCCAGCAGCTTAAATATGGAGACCCAGTACTTC | CASSLNMETQYF
TRBJ2-1 | TRBV6-8 | 13 | - | TRBD2 | TGTGCCAGCAAGGGACTAGCGGGAGGTGAGCAGTTCTTC | CASKGLAGGEQFF
TRBJ2-5 | TRBV11-2 | 15 | - | TRBD1 | TGTGCCAGCAGCAAATACAGGGGGCTAAGAGAGACCCAGTACTTC | CASSKYRGLRETQYF
TRBJ2-5 | TRBV18 | 14 | - | - | TGTGCCAGCTACGCTGGCGGGGCTCGAGAGACCCAGTACTTC | CASYAGGARETQYF
TRBJ2-1 | TRBV7-2 | 18 | few | TRBD1 | TGTGCCAGCAGTTTAAGGTTCATCGGCAGGGGGCGCGACAATGAGCAGTTCTTC | CASSLRFIGRGRDNEQFF
TRBJ2-2 | TRBV5-4 | 16 | - | TRBD1 | TGTGCCAGCAGCTTTCGGACAGGGCCGAACACCGGGGAGCTGTTTTTT | CASSFRTGPNTGELFF
TRBJ2-2 | TRBV28 | 14 | - | TRBD1 | TGTGCCAGCTGGGGGACAGGGGGCGGCGGGGAGCTGTTTTTT | CASWGTGGGGELFF
TRBJ2-1 | TRBV6-1 | 10 | - | - | TGTGCCACCCGATACAATGAGCAGTTCTTC | CATRYNEQFF
TRBJ1-2 | TRBV6-5 | 15 | - | TRBD1 | TGTGCCCGCAGCACTTCAGCTCTACAGGGGGTTGGCTACACCTTC | CARSTSALQGVGYTF
TRBJ2-3 | TRBV6-2/TRBV6-3 | 12 | - | - | TGTGCCAGCAGACCTGGGCGGGATACGCAGTATTTT | CASRPGRDTQYF
TRBJ1-1 | TRBV7-9 | 14 | - | - | TGTGCCAGCAGCTCCTGGACGGGGAACACTGAAGCTTTCTTT | CASSSWTGNTEAFF
TRBJ2-1 | TRBV10-3 | 14 | - | - | TGTGCCATCGGTCGGACCGGCGGGTACAATGAGCAGTTCTTC | CAIGRTGGYNEQFF
TRBJ2-1 | TRBV29-1 | 14 | - | - | TGCAGCGTTGAGATTCTGGCCAGGAGCAATGAGCAGTTCTTC | CSVEILARSNEQFF
TRBJ2-1 | TRBV7-2 | 15 | - | TRBD2 | TGTGCCAGCAGCAGAGGGACTAACAGTTACAATGAGCAGTTCTTC | CASSRGTNSYNEQFF
TRBJ2-1 | TRBV7-2 | 12 | few | - | TGTGCCAGCAGCCCACGAATGAGTGAGCAGTTCTTC | CASSPRMSEQFF
TRBJ2-5 | TRBV9 | 16 | - | TRBD2 | TGTGCCAGCAGCGTAGCTAGCGGGAGCCTCCAAGAGACCCAGTACTTC | CASSVASGSLQETQYF
TRBJ2-1 | TRBV5-1 | 19 | many | TRBD2 | TGCGCCAGCAGCTTGGAAGCTAGCGGGACTTTTAGCTCCTACAATGAGCAGTTCTTC | CASSLEASGTFSSYNEQFF
TRBJ2-4 | TRBV4-1 | 14 | - | - | TGCGCCAGCAGCACCGAAGGGCTAAAAAACATTCAGTACTTC | CASSTEGLKNIQYF
TRBJ2-3 | TRBV20-1 | 17 | - | TRBD2 | TGCAGTGCTAGAGATCGGCAACCCAGCGGGAGAAGAGATACGCAGTATTTT | CSARDRQPSGRRDTQYF
TRBJ2-1 | TRBV2 | 14 | few | - | TGTGCCAGCAGTCACGAGGAGTCCTACAATGAGCAGTTCTTC | CASSHEESYNEQFF
TRBJ1-4 | TRBV7-9 | 15 | - | - | TGTGCCAGCAGCAAAAGGGCGGCAGAAAATGAAAAACTGTTTTTT | CASSKRAAENEKLFF
TRBJ2-1 | TRBV20-1 | 15 | few | - | TGCAGTGCTCCAGACAGCCGTCGTACCTACAATGAGCAGTTCTTC | CSAPDSRRTYNEQFF
TRBJ1-3 | TRBV19 | 14 | - | - | TGTGCCAGTACCGAGACAGGATCAAGAAACACCATATATTTT | CASTETGSRNTIYF
TRBJ1-1 | TRBV28 | 13 | few | - | TGTGCCAGCAGTTTATACAGGAGGACTGAAGCTTTCTTT | CASSLYRRTEAFF
TRBJ2-5 | TRBV7-9 | 16 | - | - | TGTGCCAGCAGCTTAGCGGGGAAGGGTAACCAAGAGACCCAGTACTTC | CASSLAGKGNQETQYF
TRBJ1-4 | TRBV28 | 14 | many | - | TGTGCCAGCAGTTTCAGAGCAACTAATGAAAAACTGTTTTTT | CASSFRATNEKLFF
TRBJ2-2 | TRBV7-8 | 12 | few | - | TGTGCCAGCAGCTGGGGTATCGGGGAGCTGTTTTTT | CASSWGIGELFF
TRBJ1-1 | TRBV11-3 | 14 | - | - | TGTGCCAGCAGCCTTACTACAGGGAGTACTGAAGCTTTCTTT | CASSLTTGSTEAFF
TRBJ2-7 | TRBV7-9 | 17 | few | TRBD1 | TGTGCCAGCAGCTCATCAAGAGGGACAGGGGGCCGCTACGAGCAGTACTTC | CASSSSRGTGGRYEQYF
TRBJ2-5 | TRBV11-3 | 13 | - | - | TGTGCCAGCAGCCTAATTGCAGGAGAGACCCAGTACTTC | CASSLIAGETQYF
TRBJ2-2 | TRBV7-2 | 16 | many | - | TGTGCCAGCAGCCAACTTGGCCCGGGGAACACCGGGGAGCTGTTTTTT | CASSQLGPGNTGELFF
TRBJ2-2 | TRBV28 | 17 | once | TRBD2 | TGTGCCAGCAGACCCCCCACTAGCGGGGGTTGGCCCGGGGAGCTGTTTTTT | CASRPPTSGGWPGELFF
TRBJ2-1 | TRBV5-1 | 15 | - | TRBD2 | TGCGCCAGCAGCTTCGGGACTAGCGGAGCAAATGAGCAGTTCTTC | CASSFGTSGANEQFF
TRBJ2-2 | TRBV7-2 | 15 | many | - | TGTGCCAGCAGCCCCGGGGGTCCCGGGACCGGGGAGCTGTTTTTT | CASSPGGPGTGELFF
TRBJ1-1 | TRBV7-2 | 15 | many | TRBD1 | TGTGCCAGCAACCCTGGGGACAGGGGGAACACTGAAGCTTTCTTT | CASNPGDRGNTEAFF
TRBJ2-1 | TRBV28 | 14 | few | - | TGTGCCAGCAGTCCCCCCGGAGATAGCTATGAGCAGTTCTTC | CASSPPGDSYEQFF
TRBJ2-7 | TRBV30 | 14 | - | TRBD1 | TGTGCCTGGACTAAGACAGGGGGTGACTACGAGCAGTACTTC | CAWTKTGGDYEQYF
TRBJ2-5 | TRBV19 | 15 | - | TRBD2 | TGTGCCAGTAGTATAGATAGCGGGAACCAAGAGACCCAGTACTTC | CASSIDSGNQETQYF
TRBJ2-2 | TRBV23-1 | 16 | few | TRBD1 | TGCGCCAGCAGTCAGAGGGACAGGGGGATCCCCGGGGAGCTGTTTTTT | CASSQRDRGIPGELFF